This T cell receptor beta chain was obtained from a study of T cells in pancreatic ductal adenocarcinoma. Study-wide findings and caveats: Unique clonotypes were about 8-fold more numerous in blood than in tumor. This surgical cohort overrepresents the minority presenting with early-stage disease. Tumor and blood clonality did not differ significantly, about 0.11 versus 0.072.

V gave up 5 bases and J gave up 5 bases, with 9 bases separating them. This CDR3 contains 13 residues. CDR1 is SGHDN and CDR2 is FVKESK in the germline V gene. The selected patients with pancreatic ductal adenocarcinoma had surgery but no neoadjuvant therapy. A note on this clone: No antigen is known for it.

Measured with immunoSEQ multiplex PCR; TCRdb has only the in-frame clones, and not every one. The sample yields 10,000 to 15,000 clones, 86% seen once. Sequencing was done on a sample of PBMCs. This receptor was obtained from a human donor with pancreatic ductal adenocarcinoma. The chain has TRBV14 and TRBJ2-2; D gene unclear. The CDR3 DNA follows: TGTGCCAGCAGCAGCCATGGGACCGGGGAGCTGTTTTTT. Translation gives CASSSHGTGELFF.